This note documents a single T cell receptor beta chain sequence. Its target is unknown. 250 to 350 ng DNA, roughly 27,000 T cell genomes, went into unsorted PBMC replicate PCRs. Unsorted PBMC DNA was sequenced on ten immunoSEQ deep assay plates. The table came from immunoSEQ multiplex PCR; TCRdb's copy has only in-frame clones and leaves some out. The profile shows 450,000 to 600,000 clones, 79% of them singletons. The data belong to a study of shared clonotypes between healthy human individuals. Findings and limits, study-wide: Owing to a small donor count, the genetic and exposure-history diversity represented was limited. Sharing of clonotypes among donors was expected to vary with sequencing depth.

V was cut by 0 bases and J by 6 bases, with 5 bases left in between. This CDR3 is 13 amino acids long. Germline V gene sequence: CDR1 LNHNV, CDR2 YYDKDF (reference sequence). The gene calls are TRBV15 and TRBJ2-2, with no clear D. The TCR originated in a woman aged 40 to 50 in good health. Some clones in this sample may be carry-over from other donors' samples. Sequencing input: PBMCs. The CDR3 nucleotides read TGTGCCACCAGCAGAGATTTCGCCGGGGAGCTGTTTTTT. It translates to CATSRDFAGELFF. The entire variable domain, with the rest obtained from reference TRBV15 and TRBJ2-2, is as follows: DAMVIQNPRYQVTQFGKPVTLSCSQTLNHNVMYWYQQKSSQAPKLLFHYYDKDFNNEADTPDNFQSRRPNTSFCFLDIRSPGLGDTAMYLCATSRDFAGELFFGEGSRLTVL.